This paragraph covers one T cell receptor (beta chain) sequence. The treatment is: some 19 received Ad26.COV2.S at low or high dose, single or two shots; about 5 received placebo; per-sample allocation not given. After the first vaccine or placebo injection, samples were drawn on day 63. The repertoire was sequenced with immunoSEQ multiplex PCR; TCRdb's copy has only in-frame clones and lacks some. The table records about 330,000 clones, 90% of them present only once. CDR1 is SGHNT, CDR2 YYREEE, per germline (reference sequence). V was clipped by 3 bases and J by 5 bases; unmatched bases: 7. The CDR3 has 14 amino acids. The data stem from a study of Ad26.COV2.S vaccination and SARS-CoV-2 variants.

The TCR sequence derives from a person between 18 and 65 years old who received the Ad26.COV2.S COVID-19 vaccine or a placebo. This chain uses TRBV5-4 with TRBJ1-1; 7 bases are shared with TRBD1. The sequencing used peripheral blood, collected in a trial of Ad26.COV2.S vaccine versus placebo. The CDR3 nucleotides are TGTGCCAGCAGCTCCGGGACAGCCTCTACTGAAGCTTTCTTT. This translates into CASSSGTASTEAFF. Using reference TRBV5-4 and TRBJ1-1 for the parts outside the CDR3, the full variable domain is ETGVTQSPTHLIKTRGQQVTLRCSSQSGHNTVSWYQQALGQGPQFIFQYYREEENGRGNFPPRFSGLQFPNYSSELNVNALELDDSALYLCASSSGTASTEAFFGQGTRLTVV.